One and the same sample provided the 28 T cell receptor beta chains below, sequenced in a study of control samples from healthy donors and cancer patients. Sequencing was performed with immunoSEQ multiplex PCR; in TCRdb, only in-frame clones are kept and a portion is missing. This sample has 400,000 to 500,000 clones, with around 90% found just once. Sequencing was carried out using PBMCs. The receptors were sampled from a man in his forties with head and neck cancer.

The CDR3 here is CASSSIRESTEAFF. DNA for the CDR3: TGTGCCAGCAGTTCTATCAGGGAATCCACTGAAGCTTTCTTT. The chain has TRBV28 and TRBJ1-1, with D perhaps TRBD1 (5 bases). V gave up 4 bases and J gave up 4 bases, with 13 bases separating them. This CDR3 contains 14 residues. Germline V lookup: CDR1 MDHEN, CDR2 SYDVKM.

CDR3 region: CASSVGTGGLNTEAFF. CDR3 bases: TGTGCCAGCAGCGTAGGAACAGGGGGGCTGAACACTGAAGCTTTCTTT. The rearrangement joins TRBV9 to TRBJ1-1; 8 bases line up with TRBD1. With V trimmed by 0 bases and J by 0 bases, 4 bases remained unmatched. Germline CDR1 is SGDLS and CDR2 is YYNGEE. This CDR3 is 16 amino acids long.

The chain links TRBV12-3 or TRBV12-4 to TRBJ2-5; D is uncertain. V was cut by 5 bases and J by 5 bases, with 12 bases left in between. There are 13 residues in the CDR3. The DNA of the CDR3 is TGTGCCAGCAGTCGAAGACCGGGTGAGACCCAGTACTTC. Its translation is CASSRRPGETQYF.

The CDR3 nucleotides are TGTGCCAGCAGCTTCGGACGTAATGAAGCTTTCTTT. Residues: CASSFGRNEAFF. The chain links TRBV7-9 to TRBJ1-1; D not resolved. The germline V gene encodes CDR1 SEHNR and CDR2 FQNEAQ (reference sequence). CDR3 size: 12 residues. V was trimmed by 3 bases and J by 7 bases, leaving 9 bases between them.

This rearrangement joins TRBV27 to TRBJ1-4; 10 bases match TRBD1. The CDR3 length is 14 residues. V lost 2 bases and J lost 8; bases outside the gene matches: 2. The V gene's germline CDR1 is MNHEY and CDR2 SMNVEV (reference sequence). CDR3: CASSLRDRGEKLFF. CDR3 coding DNA: TGTGCCAGCAGTTTACGGGACAGGGGCGAAAAACTGTTTTTT.

The chain recombines TRBV7-2 with TRBJ2-1; D possibly corresponds to TRBD2 (6 bases). The CDR3 loop spans 13 amino acids. V gave up 5 bases and J gave up 9 bases, with 14 bases separating them. Germline V lookup: CDR1 SGHTA, CDR2 FQGNSA. CDR3 in DNA: TGTGCCAGCAGCCGTATATTGGGGGGTGAGCAGTTCTTC. Its protein product is CASSRILGGEQFF.

This chain links TRBV25-1 with TRBJ2-5; D is uncertain. The ends were cut back, 1 base at V and 0 bases at J, with 6 bases in the middle. The CDR3 spans 14 residues. From germline, CDR1 is MGHDK and CDR2 SYGVNS. As DNA, the CDR3 is TGTGCCAGCAGTGAATTTATGGACCAAGAGACCCAGTACTTC. Protein sequence: CASSEFMDQETQYF.

CDR3 sequence (DNA): TGTGCCAGCAGCTCGAGGGGGCCCCAGCATTTT. It is translated as CASSSRGPQHF. The chain has TRBV7-3 and TRBJ1-5; a weak D match, TRBD1 (5 bases). Per germline, CDR1 SGHTA and CDR2 FQGTGA. The CDR3 contains 11 residues. Trimming took 4 bases from V and 9 from J, leaving 7 bases between them.

The chain couples TRBV7-8 to TRBJ1-2; D is unclear. The length of the CDR3 is 16 residues. Germline V CDR1 and CDR2: SGHVS, FQNEAQ. The ends were cut back, 0 bases at V and 4 bases at J, with 15 bases in the middle. The CDR3 region has the DNA TGTGCCAGCAGCTTAGCGGACGGCCTTCTAGTCTATGGCTACACCTTC. The encoded protein is CASSLADGLLVYGYTF.

CDR3 DNA: TGTGCCAGCAGCCAAGTGGAAGGGGGGAATGGCTACACCTTC. Its translation is CASSQVEGGNGYTF. The chain uses TRBV3-1 (or the pseudogene TRBV3-2) and TRBJ1-2; D may be TRBD1 (6 bases). Germline V CDR1 and CDR2: LGHDT, YNNKEL (reference sequence). Trimming took 1 base from V and 6 from J, leaving 12 bases between them. This CDR3 has 14 residues.

The chain combines TRBV6-5 with TRBJ1-1; a possible D gene is TRBD1 (6 bases). CDR3 size: 12 residues. V was shortened by 6 bases and J by 7 bases, with 12 bases between the two germline ends. CDR1 and CDR2 from the germline V gene are MNHEY and SVGAGI. CDR3 coding DNA: TGTGCCAGCAGCGGGCGGGGGCTTGAAGCTTTCTTT. Translating it yields CASSGRGLEAFF.

On this clone itself: Other DNA sequences in this specimen translate into the identical CDR3. This sequence joins TRBV30 and TRBJ1-2, with D hard to call. CDR3 length equals 11 residues. Per the germline V gene, CDR1 is GTSNPN and CDR2 is SVGIG (reference sequence). The V end lost 5 bases, the J end lost 1 base, and 5 bases lay between the germline ends. The CDR3 sequence: CAWGGNYGYTF. The CDR3 DNA reads TGTGCCTGGGGAGGTAACTATGGCTACACCTTC.

The V call is TRBV5-6, the J call TRBJ1-3; 9 bases fit TRBD1. The CDR3 covers 15 residues. In germline, CDR1 is SGHDT, CDR2 YYEEEE. V lost 2 bases to trimming and J lost 4 bases; unmatched junction nucleotides: 4. CDR3 in amino acids: CASSFGQGRGNTIYF. CDR3 DNA sequence: TGTGCCAGCAGCTTCGGACAGGGGAGAGGAAACACCATATATTTT. Filled out from reference TRBV5-6 and TRBJ1-3, the complete variable domain reads DAGVTQSPTHLIKTRGQQVTLRCSPKSGHDTVSWYQQALGQGPQFIFQYYEEEERQRGNFPDRFSGHQFPNYSSELNVNALLLGDSALYLCASSFGQGRGNTIYFGEGSWLTVV.

The V and J genes are TRBV6-5 and TRBJ1-2, with 9 bases lining up with TRBD1. Germline V gene data show CDR1 as MNHEY and CDR2 as SVGAGI. V trimming: 8 bases; J trimming: 13 bases; junction bases outside the gene matches: 11. CDR3 length: 12 residues. CDR3 coding DNA: TGTGCCAGCTCGTACGGGACAGGGCCCCTCACCTTC. Translation: CASSYGTGPLTF.

The V call is TRBV12-2, the J call TRBJ2-7. TRBV12-2 is given as a pseudogene. The CDR3 is 10 amino acids. The CDR3 protein is CASPRHEQYF. CDR3 nucleotides: TGTGCAAGTCCCCGCCACGAGCAGTACTTC.

The CDR3 sequence: CASSSGTGTDTQYF. CDR3 DNA: TGTGCCAGCAGCTCCGGGACAGGCACAGATACGCAGTATTTT. The V and J genes are TRBV2 and TRBJ2-3; 7 bases are shared with TRBD1. This CDR3 has 14 residues. Trimming removed 6 bases from V and 1 base from J; junction bases left unmatched: 4. From germline, CDR1 is SNHLY and CDR2 FYNNEI.

The J gene is TRBJ2-2, the V gene TRBV28; 12 nucleotides align to TRBD2. V dropped 7 bases and J dropped 5; count of bases not matched to a gene: 5. The CDR3 length is 15 residues. Germline V gives CDR1 MDHEN, CDR2 SYDVKM. The CDR3 here is CASTLAGGLTGELFF. The CDR3 bases are TGTGCCAGCACCCTAGCGGGAGGGCTGACCGGGGAGCTGTTTTTT.

The chain employs TRBV11-3 and TRBJ2-1, with 8 bases lining up with TRBD2. The CDR3 loop spans 17 amino acids. In germline, CDR1 is SGHNT, CDR2 YENEEA. The V segment lost 4 bases and the J segment 4 bases; nucleotides outside the gene matches: 12. This chain's CDR3 is CASSYSLAGGPYNEQFF. The CDR3 DNA is TGTGCCAGCAGCTACAGTCTAGCGGGTGGCCCTTACAATGAGCAGTTCTTC.

This rearrangement joins TRBV9 to TRBJ1-1, with D unresolved. With 3 bases removed from V and 4 bases from J, the gap between germline ends came to 19 bases. Germline CDR1 and CDR2: SGDLS and YYNGEE. The CDR3 is 16 residues long. The CDR3 sequence: CASSGGQVKRTTEAFF. The CDR3 DNA sequence: TGTGCCAGCAGCGGCGGGCAGGTTAAGCGGACCACTGAAGCTTTCTTT.

The chain has TRBV18 and TRBJ1-2; the match to TRBD1 covers 7 bases. Germline V CDR1 and CDR2: KGHSH, LQKENI. With V trimmed by 4 bases and J by 6 bases, 11 bases remained unmatched. The CDR3 spans 15 residues. This CDR3 reads CASSLQGQVGHGYTF. CDR3 in DNA: TGTGCCAGCTCACTTCAAGGACAGGTCGGCCATGGCTACACCTTC. Full variable domain (rest looked up from reference TRBV18 and TRBJ1-2): NAGVMQNPRHLVRRRGQEARLRCSPMKGHSHVYWYRQLPEEGLKFMVYLQKENIIDESGMPKERFSAEFPKEGPSILRIQQVVRGDSAAYFCASSLQGQVGHGYTFGSGTRLTVV.

The V gene is TRBV3-1 (or the pseudogene TRBV3-2), the J gene TRBJ2-7; weak D call: TRBD2 (6 bases). In germline, CDR1 is LGHDT, CDR2 YNNKEL (reference sequence). V dropped 0 bases and J dropped 6 bases, with 21 bases sitting between them. The CDR3 extends over 17 amino acids. CDR3 sequence: CASSQDVIGGSSSEQYF. CDR3 nucleotide sequence: TGTGCCAGCAGCCAAGATGTAATCGGGGGATCAAGCAGCGAGCAGTACTTC.

The CDR3 nucleotides read TGTGCCATCAGTGAGCAATACACGGGGACAGCCAACTATGGCTACACCTTC. This encodes CAISEQYTGTANYGYTF. The rearrangement links TRBV10-3 to TRBJ1-2, with TRBD1 matching over 7 bases. The germline gives CDR1 ENHRY, CDR2 SYGVKD. This CDR3 is built from 17 residues. J was trimmed by 2 bases and V by 2 bases; bases with no gene match: 11.

The sample holds a few counts of this clone. The V call is TRBV10-3, the J call TRBJ1-3; TRBD1 is a possible D gene (6 bases). Trimming took off 2 bases at V and 0 bases at J, with 14 bases between the two ends. The CDR3 is 17 amino acids. Per germline, CDR1 ENHRY and CDR2 SYGVKD. The CDR3 DNA follows: TGTGCCATCAGTGAGGGGGGGCGTAAGAGCTCTGGAAACACCATATATTTT. It encodes CAISEGGRKSSGNTIYF.

This chain joins TRBV7-2 and TRBJ1-5; TRBD1 might be the D (5 bases). The CDR3 is 13 residues long. CDR1 is SGHTA, CDR2 FQGNSA, per germline. The germline V and J ends were trimmed by 1 base and 11 bases, with 12 bases remaining between them. CDR3 residues: CASSLDRSGAQHF. CDR3 nucleotide sequence: TGTGCCAGCAGCTTAGACAGGTCCGGAGCCCAGCATTTT.

The rearrangement joins TRBV4-3 to TRBJ2-7; D uncertain. Trimming took off 0 bases at V and 2 bases at J, with 14 bases between the two ends. The germline V gene encodes CDR1 LGHNA and CDR2 YSLEER. CDR3 length: 16 amino acids. The CDR3 DNA is TGCGCCAGCAGCCAAGATGTAGAACGGCGAACCTACGAGCAGTACTTC. Residues: CASSQDVERRTYEQYF.

The chain recombines TRBV7-2 with TRBJ1-5; 9 bases match TRBD1. After removal of 2 bases from V and 0 bases from J, the junction contained 5 bases not matched to a gene. Per the germline V gene, CDR1 is SGHTA and CDR2 is FQGNSA. The length of the CDR3 is 17 residues. CDR3 protein: CASSLTGTGNSNQPQHF. CDR3 DNA: TGTGCCAGCAGCTTAACCGGGACAGGGAATAGCAATCAGCCCCAGCATTTT.

V is TRBV15 and J is TRBJ2-1, with D maybe TRBD1 (5 bases). With 6 bases removed from V and 1 base from J, the gap between germline ends came to 13 bases. Per germline, CDR1 LNHNV and CDR2 YYDKDF (reference sequence). The CDR3 is made up of 15 amino acids. CDR3 in amino acids: CATREGVMSYNEQFF. Written as DNA, the CDR3 is TGTGCCACCAGGGAAGGGGTAATGTCCTACAATGAGCAGTTCTTC.

This clone was detected only once. The J gene is TRBJ2-5, the V gene TRBV9; tentatively, D is TRBD1 or TRBD2 (5 bases each). CDR1 and CDR2 (germline): SGDLS, YYNGEE. The V end lost 0 bases, the J end lost 2 bases, and 23 bases lay between the germline ends. CDR3 length equals 19 residues. The DNA of the CDR3 is TGTGCCAGCAGCGTAGCGTTGGCAGGGCCTAAAACGGGGCAAGAGACCCAGTACTTC. It translates to CASSVALAGPKTGQETQYF.